This T cell receptor (beta chain) was captured by sequencing in a study of glioma-infiltrating T cells after dendritic cell vaccination. For the study at large: Autologous tumor lysate-pulsed dendritic cell vaccination was given between 2003 and 2012.

As for this clone: The identical CDR3 is also encoded by other nucleotide sequences in the sample.

Sequencing was performed with immunoSEQ multiplex PCR; in TCRdb, only in-frame clones are kept and a portion is missing. This table has some 99,000 clones, 65% to 85% appearing once. Between the trimmed V and J ends, which lost 1 base and 6 bases, there was a span of 10 bases. There are 13 residues in the CDR3. CDR1 and CDR2 from the germline V gene are SGHRS and YFSETQ. Indicated time point: after dendritic cell vaccination, including at tumor progression/relapse. The chain couples TRBV5-1 to TRBJ1-2; possibly TRBD1 for D (5 bases). This clonotype was sampled from a human donor with glioblastoma. The sequences come from blood, collected after dendritic cell vaccination. In DNA, the CDR3 is TGCGCCAGCAGCTTGACGGGGGAAAATGGCTACACCTTC. As protein: CASSLTGENGYTF.